This T cell receptor beta chain derives from a study of identical twins. Healthy Caucasian donors formed the entire cohort. The authors used template switching to add a universal primer site and gave cDNA unique molecular identifiers. TCRdb re-analysed the 5' RACE reads in MiXCR, keeping a single row per CDR3 protein. Among some 500,000 distinct CDR3 sequences listed, 14% were seen once. V was clipped by 0 bases and J by 1 base, with 10 bases between them. The CDR3 totals 17 residues. The germline V gene encodes CDR1 MNHEY and CDR2 SVGAGI. Findings and caveats of the study: Invariant T cells like MAIT and iNKT could partly confound the zero-insertion analyses.

Details on this clonotype: What it binds is unknown.

The sample also formed part of further work on yellow fever vaccine responses in identical twins.

This receptor was obtained from a woman aged 18 to 35 in good health. Sequencing was performed on CD4+ T cells sorted from blood. The chain carries TRBV6-5 and TRBJ1-6, with a tentative D call TRBD1 (5 bases). The CDR3: CASSYSQGASYNSPLHF. In DNA, the CDR3 is TGTGCCAGCAGTTACTCCCAGGGTGCGTCCTATAATTCACCCCTCCACTTT.